This paragraph reports one T cell receptor (beta chain). The data originate from a study of blood T cell repertoires in COVID-19. Across the whole study: Whether acute or convalescent, the COVID-19 samples came from the United States, Italy and Spain. Sample material is recorded as cDNA or gDNA derived from T cells, B-cell-depleted T cells, or PBMCs.

The V gene lost 2 bases and the J gene lost 6 bases, with 10 bases spanning the gap. The CDR3 is 13 residues long. Germline loops: CDR1 MNHEY, CDR2 SMNVEV (reference sequence). Original processing notes: The authors estimated nucleated cell counts from reference gene primer amplification. The protocol was immunoSEQ multiplex PCR, while the TCRdb copy is restricted to in-frame clones and leaves out a portion. V, J and clone size were drawn from that table, and D and trimming were deduced from the DNA. The table shows about 110,000 clones, with roughly 79% occurring only once. This TCR derives from a man older than 75 with acute or convalescent COVID-19. The sample taken for sequencing was peripheral blood. This sequence joins TRBV27 and TRBJ2-5; D is perhaps TRBD1 (5 bases). The CDR3 is CASSLRGRQTQYF. For the CDR3, the DNA is TGTGCCAGCAGTTTAAGGGGTCGGCAGACCCAGTACTTC.